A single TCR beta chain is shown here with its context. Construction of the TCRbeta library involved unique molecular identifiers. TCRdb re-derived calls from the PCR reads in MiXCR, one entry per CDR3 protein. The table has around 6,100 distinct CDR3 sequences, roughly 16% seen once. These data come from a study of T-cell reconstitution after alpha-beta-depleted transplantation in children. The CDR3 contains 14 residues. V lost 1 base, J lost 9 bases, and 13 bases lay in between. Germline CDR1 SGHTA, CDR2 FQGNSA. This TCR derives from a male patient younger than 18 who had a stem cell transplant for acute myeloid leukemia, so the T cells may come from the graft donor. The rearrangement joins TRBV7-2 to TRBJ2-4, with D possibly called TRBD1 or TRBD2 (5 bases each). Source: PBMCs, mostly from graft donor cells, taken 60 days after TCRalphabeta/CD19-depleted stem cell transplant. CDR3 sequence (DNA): TGTGCCAGCAGCTTAGGGGCGGTTGGGGGCATTCAGTACTTC. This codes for CASSLGAVGGIQYF.